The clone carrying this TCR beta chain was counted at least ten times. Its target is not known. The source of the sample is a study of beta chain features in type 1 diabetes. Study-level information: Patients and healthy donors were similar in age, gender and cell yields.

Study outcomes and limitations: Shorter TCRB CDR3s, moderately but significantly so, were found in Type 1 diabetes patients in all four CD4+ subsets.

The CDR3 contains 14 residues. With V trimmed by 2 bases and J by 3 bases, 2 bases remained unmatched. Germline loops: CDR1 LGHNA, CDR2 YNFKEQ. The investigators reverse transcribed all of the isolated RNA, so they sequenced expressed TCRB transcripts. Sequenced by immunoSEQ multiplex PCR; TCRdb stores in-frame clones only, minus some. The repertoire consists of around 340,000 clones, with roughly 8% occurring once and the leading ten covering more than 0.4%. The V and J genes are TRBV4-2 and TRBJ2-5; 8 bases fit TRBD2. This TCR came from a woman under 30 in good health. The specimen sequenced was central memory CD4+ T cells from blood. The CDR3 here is CASSQPTSEETQYF. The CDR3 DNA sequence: TGTGCCAGCAGCCAACCGACTAGCGAAGAGACCCAGTACTTC.